A single T cell receptor beta chain is shown here with its context. This clone was recorded once. The specificity of this receptor is unknown. No much larger clone exists at a distance of one base, and base qualities are not known. In light of the paper, this sample's time point label describes: about 28 days (+/-7) after the second vaccine dose. Because spike-specific TCR depth and breadth did not differ between the two schedules, AZD1222 recipients who got a second dose at roughly 4 weeks were pooled with those who got a second dose at roughly 12 weeks. Samples from vaccinated people were obtained from the UK trials COV001 and COV002, which included a single-blind randomized controlled phase 2/3 trial of AZD1222 (ChAdOx1 nCoV-19) in healthy adults. For TCRbeta chain sequencing, PBMC samples from trial participants were taken at day 0 and at day 28 after the second dose. These data are taken from a study of T cell responses to AZD1222 COVID-19 vaccine listed by TCRdb under 2021. About the study as a whole: A total of roughly 240 trial participants underwent TCR sequencing, of whom some 210 received two doses of AZD1222 and 26 received two doses of the MenACWY control vaccine. Trial participants were enrolled by age into subgroups of 18-55, 56-69 and 70-plus years, and roughly 160, 29 and 62 TCR-sequenced participants, respectively, were included in these subgroups. What the authors observed across the whole study: Because no day 14 peak-response samples were available, repertoires were characterized only after the peak T cell response. The whole spike protein was spanned by vaccine-associated CD4 TCRs, and dominant responses were seen in regions 160-218 and 743-854. Most participants were white British and females outnumbered males, and the authors suggested that clonal diversity may have been underestimated. Reportedly, close to half of the unique spike-specific TCRs recognized epitopes lying outside the regions that are mutated in the B.1.351 and B.1.1.7 variants. Spike-specific TCR breadth and depth rose significantly after two AZD1222 doses compared with day 0 and with MenACWY recipients. The 56-69-year group was small, and its depth increase did not reach significance, likely because of low power. Conclusions about previously exposed vaccinees are limited, since just a handful of AZD1222 recipients were seropositive for SARS-CoV-2 at baseline.

From its cysteine to its phenylalanine, the CDR3 spans 15 amino acids. The DNA shown is the 45-base CDR3, in frame from base 1. Ends trimmed: V by 2 bases, J by 8 bases; bases unmatched to a gene: 6. The CDR1 and CDR2 encoded by the germline V gene (reference sequence) are WNHNN and SYGVQD. The CDR3 regions of human TCRbeta chains were analyzed by immunosequencing. Under the source paper's analysis protocol: TCRs in the repertoires were matched against a reference library of SARS-CoV-2-specific TCRs that had been generated with the MIRA antigen-specificity platform. Breadth meant the fraction of unique TCRs that were SARS-CoV-2-associated, whereas depth meant the fraction of total T cells that were SARS-CoV-2-associated. Using the MIRA data, each spike-specific TCR was assigned both to the spike region to which the TCR was reactive and to a CD4 or CD8 class. Log10-transformed breadth and depth values were compared by one-way ANOVA with Sidak's multiple comparisons tests. TCRdb holds this immuneACCESS table with in-frame rearrangements only. Some clones are missing; in checked studies, unresolved V genes explain under half, and the rest has no known cause. The D gene and trimming were derived from the DNA, and the V and J assignments and clone size from that table. For this sample the table gives 50,000 or so clones, of which approximately 91% were detected only once. Approximately 5.3% of the sample is in the top ten clones.

The rearrangement combines TRBV10-1 with TRBJ2-1; 10 bases in between match TRBD2. The TCR originated in an adult who received the AZD1222 COVID-19 vaccine. Sequences were derived from peripheral blood, sampled 28 days after the second AZD1222 dose. The nucleotide sequence is given as TGCGCCAGCAGTGAGGGACTAGCGGATCGCGATGAGCAGTTCTTC. This gives the protein CASSEGLADRDEQFF.